This TCR beta chain was recorded in a study of blood T cell repertoires in COVID-19 (dated by TCRdb to the early 2020s). In the study overall: The collaborator samples originated in the United States, Italy and Spain and spanned the acute and convalescent phases of COVID-19. The prospective study material was composed of cDNA or gDNA derived from T cells, B-cell-depleted T cells, or PBMCs. Subjects who had been exposed to COVID-19, were actively infected with it, or had recovered from it provided the deeply sampled blood TCRbeta repertoires that made up the dataset. The repertoires were released in a freely available public database intended as a resource for research on the immune response to SARS-CoV-2. Samples came from the ongoing ImmuneRACE study (first 160 participants) plus 1,254 subjects from 6 global collaborators. Nearly every sample came with metadata listing a de-identified subject ID, COVID-19 status, age in years and sex. Where available, HLA class I and class II types were obtained from metadata supplied by the sample provider rather than from assay-based typing.

V is pared back by 1 base and J by 3 bases, with 8 bases lying between the germline termini. From cysteine to phenylalanine, the CDR3 is 14 amino acids long. Only the CDR3 part of the read is kept: 42 bases, read in frame from the first base. Per the germline V gene, SNHLY is the CDR1 and FYNNEI is the CDR2. What the study reported, not specific to this receptor: Clinical and demographic metadata were provided uncurated, with the amount varying by source and participant.

To note about this clone: The antigen it binds to is not known. Base qualities are not at hand, and no much larger clone is one base apart.

TCRbeta CDR3 regions were amplified from genomic DNA using the immunoSEQ Assay, a bias-controlled multiplex PCR. Processing in the source paper ran as follows. Nucleated cell counts per sample were estimated from amplification of reference gene primers within the assay. To quantify the absolute abundance of each unique TCRbeta CDR3 rearrangement, sequence reads were collapsed and filtered. For each sample, productive Simpson clonality was calculated as the square root of Simpson's diversity index across productive rearrangements. TCRdb re-hosts the immuneACCESS table, in-frame sequences only. Its copies lack some clones; in the studies checked, an unresolved V gene accounts for under half of them, and the cause for the rest is not known. The V and J calls and clone size are taken from that table; D and trimming were inferred from the DNA. The sample contains 300,000 to 400,000 clones, around 86% of them found a single time. Together, the top ten hold 4% to 5.5% of the sample.

Enrolling through a virtual design, the prospective study's participants ranged in age from roughly 18 to 95 years and lived across more than 20 United States geographic areas. In the prospective study, participants were assigned to cohorts based on the clinical history participants reported in a screening survey and a study questionnaire. Each participant in the prospective study had whole blood, serum and a nasopharyngeal or oropharyngeal swab collected by mobile phlebotomists. Over a roughly 2-month period, participants in the prospective study had the option of providing additional blood draws and questionnaires. Before DNA extraction, prospective study blood samples were shipped either frozen or at room temperature.

Sequenced material: PBMCs or T cells enriched from blood (not recorded which). Rearrangement joined TRBV2 to TRBJ2-3, with TRBD1 perhaps the D gene, on 5 matching bases. The clonotype originates from a woman between 35 and 50 years old with acute COVID-19. The sequenced DNA: TGTGCCAGCAGTGAAGTGGCAGGGACAGATACGCAGTATTTT. This yields the protein CASSEVAGTDTQYF.